What follows describes a single TCR beta chain. The table lists this clone with a few counts. What this receptor recognizes is not known. Base qualities are not recorded, but no much larger clone differs from it by a single base. Counted from cysteine to phenylalanine, this CDR3 has 14 amino acids. Of the read, only the CDR3 DNA is kept; its 42 bases are in frame from base 1. Trimming at the junction amounts to 1 base on V and 4 bases on J, and the germline ends lie 8 bases apart. From a lookup of the germline V gene, CDR1 and CDR2 are SGHNT and YENEEA. TCRbeta CDR3 regions were amplified from genomic DNA using the immunoSEQ Assay, a bias-controlled multiplex PCR. As for the authors' bioinformatics: The number of nucleated cells in each sample was estimated from the amplification of reference gene primers within the assay. Sequence reads were collapsed and filtered to measure the absolute abundance of every unique TCRbeta CDR3 rearrangement. For each sample, productive Simpson clonality was calculated by taking the square root of Simpson's diversity index across productive rearrangements. In TCRdb, the immuneACCESS table is reduced to in-frame sequences with V and J assigned. These tables do not hold every clone; where another copy was compared, an unresolved V gene accounts for under half, and the others remain unexplained. That table is the source of V, J and clone size, and D and trimming were worked out from the DNA. The sample table shows some 110,000 clones, and roughly 82% are seen once. Of the sample, about 5% is held by the ten largest clones.

The collaborating institutions used their own protocols to collect whole blood in K2EDTA tubes. For TCRbeta analysis, collaborators shipped samples in one of three forms: frozen whole blood, isolated PBMCs, or DNA extracted from either of those sample types. This specimen belongs to a study of blood T cell repertoires in COVID-19 (dated by TCRdb to the early 2020s). Broadly, across the study: Collaborator samples came from the United States, Italy and Spain and covered acute and convalescent phases of COVID-19. The repertoires were made available in a free public database intended to serve as a resource for research on the immune response to SARS-CoV-2. Where HLA class I and class II types were available, the types were taken from metadata supplied by the sample provider, not from assay-based typing. The material from the prospective study consisted of cDNA or gDNA derived from T cells, B-cell-depleted T cells, or PBMCs. The dataset comprised deeply sampled blood TCRbeta repertoires from subjects exposed to, actively infected with, or recovered from COVID-19. Nearly every sample came with metadata listing a de-identified subject ID, COVID-19 status, age in years and sex. The samples were drawn from the first 160 participants of the ongoing ImmuneRACE study and from 1,254 subjects provided by 6 global collaborators.

The paper as a whole reports these results and caveats: How much clinical and demographic metadata was included differed by source and by participant, and the metadata was provided uncurated.

The source is a man aged 55 to 70 with acute or convalescent COVID-19. The chain couples TRBV11-3 to TRBJ2-1; the D segment cannot be called with confidence. Sequencing was done on a sample of peripheral blood. DNA sequence: TGTGCCAGCAGCTTAGGCCAGGTTTACAATGAGCAGTTCTTC. It codes for CASSLGQVYNEQFF. Where the CDR3 stops, the reference TRBV11-3 and TRBJ2-1 genes take over; the full variable domain is EAGVVQSPRYKIIEKKQPVAFWCNPISGHNTLYWYLQNLGQGPELLIRYENEEAVDDSQLPKDRFSAERLKGVDSTLKIQPAELGDSAVYLCASSLGQVYNEQFFGPGTRLTVL.